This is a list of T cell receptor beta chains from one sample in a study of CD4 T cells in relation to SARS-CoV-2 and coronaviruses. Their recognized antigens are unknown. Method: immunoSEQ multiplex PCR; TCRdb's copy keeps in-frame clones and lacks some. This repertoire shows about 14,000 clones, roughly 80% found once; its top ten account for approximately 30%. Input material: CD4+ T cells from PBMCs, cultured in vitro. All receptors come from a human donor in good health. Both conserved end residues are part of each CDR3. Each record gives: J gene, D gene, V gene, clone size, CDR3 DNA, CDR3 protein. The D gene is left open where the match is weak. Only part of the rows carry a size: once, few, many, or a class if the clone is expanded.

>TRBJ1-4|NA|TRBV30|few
TGTGCCTACGAGAGGATTAATGAAAAACTGTTTTTT
CAYERINEKLFF
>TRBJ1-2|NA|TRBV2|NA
TGTGCCAGCAGTGAAGCGCGGCAGCGATTTAACTATGGCTACACCTTC
CASSEARQRFNYGYTF
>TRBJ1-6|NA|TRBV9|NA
TGTGCCAGCAGCCTCCGAGTGACCTCAACTAATTCACCCCTCCACTTT
CASSLRVTSTNSPLHF
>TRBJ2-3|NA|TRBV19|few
TGTGCCAGTAGTATTCCACCCAACACAGATACGCAGTATTTT
CASSIPPNTDTQYF
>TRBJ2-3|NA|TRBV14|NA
TGTGCCAGCAGCCCTTTCACAGATACGCAGTATTTT
CASSPFTDTQYF
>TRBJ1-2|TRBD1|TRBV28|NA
TGTGCCAGCAGTGCGGGACAGGGGACCTATGGCTACACCTTC
CASSAGQGTYGYTF
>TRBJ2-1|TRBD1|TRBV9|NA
TGTGCCAGCAGCGTAGGAGACAGGGGCTACAATGAGCAGTTCTTC
CASSVGDRGYNEQFF
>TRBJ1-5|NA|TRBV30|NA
TGTGCCTGGAGTGTAAAACAGAAGAATCAGCCCCAGCATTTT
CAWSVKQKNQPQHF
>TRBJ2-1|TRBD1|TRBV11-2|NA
TGTGCCAGCAGCTTTAGGACAGGGGGCGATAACACCTACAATGAGCAGTTCTTC
CASSFRTGGDNTYNEQFF
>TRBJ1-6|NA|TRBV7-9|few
TGTGCCAGCAGCTTAACGGGGGGCAGAAATTCACCCCTCCACTTT
CASSLTGGRNSPLHF
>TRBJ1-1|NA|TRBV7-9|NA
TGTGCCAGCAGCTTAGGCCCAAACTCGGCGGTCACTGAAGCTTTCTTT
CASSLGPNSAVTEAFF
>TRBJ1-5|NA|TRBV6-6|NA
TGTGCCAGCAGTTACTCGATAGGGGAGAGCAATCAGCCCCAGCATTTT
CASSYSIGESNQPQHF
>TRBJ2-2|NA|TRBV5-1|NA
TGCGCCAGCAGCTCTGCCCAGGGGAGATTGACCGGGGAGCTGTTTTTT
CASSSAQGRLTGELFF
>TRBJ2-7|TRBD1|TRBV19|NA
TGTGCCAGCAAACTCCGGGACAGGGGCGACGAGCAGTACTTC
CASKLRDRGDEQYF
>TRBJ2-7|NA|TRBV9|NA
TGTGCCAGCAGCGGACAGAACTCCTACGAGCAGTACTTC
CASSGQNSYEQYF
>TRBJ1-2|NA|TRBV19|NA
TGTGCCAGTAGTGCGCAGATATTCTATGGCTACACCTTC
CASSAQIFYGYTF
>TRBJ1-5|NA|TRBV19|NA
TGTGCCAGTAGTGCTACAGGGCGAGGTCAGCCCCAGCATTTT
CASSATGRGQPQHF
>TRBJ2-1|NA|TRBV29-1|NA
TGCAGCGCCTTGACAAGCTACAATGAGCAGTTCTTC
CSALTSYNEQFF
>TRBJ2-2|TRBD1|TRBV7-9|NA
TGTGCCAGCAGCCAAAAAGACCAGGGGGCGAGAGAGCTGTTTTTT
CASSQKDQGARELFF
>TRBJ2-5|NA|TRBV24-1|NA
TGTGCCTCCCAGGGCGGGTTCCAAGAGACCCAGTACTTC
CASQGGFQETQYF
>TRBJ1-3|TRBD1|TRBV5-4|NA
TGTGCCAGCAGCTTGGCTCTTGGACAGGGCAGAAACACCATATATTTT
CASSLALGQGRNTIYF
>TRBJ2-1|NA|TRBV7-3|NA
TGTGCCAGCAGCGTAGCCAGTTACAATGAGCAGTTCTTC
CASSVASYNEQFF
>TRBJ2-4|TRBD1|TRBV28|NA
TGTGCCAGCAGTTTTAACCGGGACAGAAGGACGAGGGCCAAAAACATTCAGTACTTC
CASSFNRDRRTRAKNIQYF
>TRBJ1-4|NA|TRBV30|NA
TGTGCCTGGAGTGTACCGGGACATACCAATGAAAAACTGTTTTTT
CAWSVPGHTNEKLFF
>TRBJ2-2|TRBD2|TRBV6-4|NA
TGTGCCAGCAGTCGGACTAGCGATGTCGGGGAGCTGTTTTTT
CASSRTSDVGELFF
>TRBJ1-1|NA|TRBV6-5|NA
TGTGCCAGCAGTTACTCGTGGGTAATGAACACTGAAGCTTTCTTT
CASSYSWVMNTEAFF
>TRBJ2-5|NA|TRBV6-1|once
TGTGCCAGCAGTGAAGGGTGGTCCTGGAGCCAAGAGACCCAGTACTTC
CASSEGWSWSQETQYF
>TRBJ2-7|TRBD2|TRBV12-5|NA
TGTGCTAGTGGCGCCGGGACTAGCGGATACGAGCAGTACTTC
CASGAGTSGYEQYF
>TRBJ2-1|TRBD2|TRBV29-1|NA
TGCAGCGTTTCGGGGACTAGCGGTCAGAATGAGCAGTTCTTC
CSVSGTSGQNEQFF
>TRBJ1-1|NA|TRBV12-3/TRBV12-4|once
TGTGCCAGCAGTCCGACAGGGAACACTGAAGCTTTCTTT
CASSPTGNTEAFF
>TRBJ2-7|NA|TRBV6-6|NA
TGTGCCAGCAGTAGACAGGCGTACTACGAGCAGTACTTC
CASSRQAYYEQYF
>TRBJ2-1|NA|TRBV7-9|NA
TGTGCCAGCAGCTCATACCCAGGAGGAATCTACAATGAGCAGTTCTTC
CASSSYPGGIYNEQFF
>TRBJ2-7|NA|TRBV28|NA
TGTGCCAGCAGTTTACAGGGGCATTCCTACGAGCAGTACTTC
CASSLQGHSYEQYF
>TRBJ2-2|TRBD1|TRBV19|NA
TGTGCCAGTAGTATAGATACAGGGGGTGGCACCGGGGAGCTGTTTTTT
CASSIDTGGGTGELFF
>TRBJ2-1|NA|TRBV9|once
TGTGCCAGCACGTACGGGGATGGTGGCAATGAGCAGTTCTTC
CASTYGDGGNEQFF
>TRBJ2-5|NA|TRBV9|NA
TGTGCCAGCAGCGTAGCTAGGGCTAGCCAAGAGACCCAGTACTTC
CASSVARASQETQYF
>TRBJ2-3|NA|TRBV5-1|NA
TGCGCCAGCAGCTTGGCCAGGCCAGGGAACACAGATACGCAGTATTTT
CASSLARPGNTDTQYF
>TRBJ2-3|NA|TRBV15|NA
TGTGCCACCAGCAAATTGGGGGCGGGAGTCGCAGATACGCAGTATTTT
CATSKLGAGVADTQYF
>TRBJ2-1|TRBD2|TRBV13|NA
TGTGCCAGCAGCCACTACTCTAGCGGGAGAGGGGTCAATGAGCAGTTCTTC
CASSHYSSGRGVNEQFF
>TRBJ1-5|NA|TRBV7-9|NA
TGTGCCAGCAGCTTGACAGATAGCAATCAGCCCCAGCATTTT
CASSLTDSNQPQHF
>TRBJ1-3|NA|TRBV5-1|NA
TGCGCCAGCAGGAGAGACGATCATGGAAACACCATATATTTT
CASRRDDHGNTIYF
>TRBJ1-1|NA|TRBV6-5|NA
TGTGCCACACTGGACGGAGTTGAAGCTTTCTTT
CATLDGVEAFF
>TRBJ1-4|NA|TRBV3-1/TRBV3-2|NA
TGTGCCAGCAGATTGGGCAGAAATGAAAAACTGTTTTTT
CASRLGRNEKLFF